The entry below describes one T cell receptor (beta chain). This sample is part of a study of blood T cell repertoires in COVID-19. Sequencing used immunoSEQ multiplex PCR; TCRdb keeps in-frame clones, though not all of them. The sample lists fewer than 350,000 clones; around nine tenths were seen once. CDR1 is MDHEN and CDR2 is SYDVKM in the germline V gene. The CDR3 runs 15 residues. Trimming at V came to 5 bases and at J to 8 bases, leaving 7 bases not matched to a gene. This receptor was identified in a woman aged 30 to 39 who had been exposed to COVID-19. Material: PBMCs or T cells enriched from blood (not recorded which). The V gene is TRBV28, the J gene TRBJ1-6, with 9 bases that match TRBD1. This chain's CDR3 is CASSAGTGPYSPLHF. CDR3 nucleotides: TGTGCCAGCAGTGCCGGGACAGGGCCCTATTCACCCCTCCACTTT.